These T cell receptor beta chains were read from a single sample in a study of Ad26.COV2.S vaccination and SARS-CoV-2 variants. Clones were sequenced by immunoSEQ multiplex PCR, and TCRdb holds only the in-frame ones, with some missing. Seen here are 240,000 or so clones, 85% to 90% observed once, and the top ten hold roughly 10%. The sample was peripheral blood, taken in a trial of Ad26.COV2.S vaccine versus placebo. All receptors derive from a person between 18 and 59 years old who received the Ad26.COV2.S COVID-19 vaccine or a placebo. Both conserved end residues are part of each CDR3. Each record gives: D gene, J gene, V gene, clone size, CDR3 protein, CDR3 DNA. A D gene is named only where the DNA matches it firmly. Size tells how often a clone was seen (once, few, many) or the class of an expanded clone, and some rows leave it out.

d_call: NA
j_call: TRBJ1-1
v_call: TRBV11-2
clone_size: NA
cdr3_aa: CASSFSGANTEAFF
cdr3_nt: TGTGCCAGCAGCTTTTCCGGGGCGAACACTGAAGCTTTCTTT

d_call: NA
j_call: TRBJ1-1
v_call: TRBV7-2
clone_size: NA
cdr3_aa: CASIQRMGRNTEAFF
cdr3_nt: TGTGCCAGCATACAACGAATGGGGCGCAACACTGAAGCTTTCTTT

d_call: NA
j_call: TRBJ2-1
v_call: TRBV27
clone_size: NA
cdr3_aa: CASSLGSSSYNEQFF
cdr3_nt: TGTGCCAGCAGTTTAGGATCTAGCTCCTACAATGAGCAGTTCTTC

d_call: NA
j_call: TRBJ2-7
v_call: TRBV5-5
clone_size: NA
cdr3_aa: CASSLGRLSSYEQYF
cdr3_nt: TGTGCCAGCAGCCTAGGACGGCTGAGCTCCTACGAGCAGTACTTC

d_call: NA
j_call: TRBJ1-2
v_call: TRBV10-3
clone_size: NA
cdr3_aa: CAITGTTTGDGYTF
cdr3_nt: TGTGCCATCACTGGTACCACGACCGGGGATGGCTACACCTTC

d_call: NA
j_call: TRBJ2-3
v_call: TRBV5-1
clone_size: NA
cdr3_aa: CASSFSDPTDTQYF
cdr3_nt: TGCGCCAGCAGCTTTTCGGACCCCACGGATACGCAGTATTTT

d_call: TRBD2
j_call: TRBJ2-7
v_call: TRBV6-2/TRBV6-3
clone_size: NA
cdr3_aa: CASSYRLAGNSPYEQYF
cdr3_nt: TGTGCCAGCAGTTACAGGCTAGCGGGAAACTCTCCCTACGAGCAGTACTTC

d_call: TRBD1
j_call: TRBJ2-7
v_call: TRBV4-1
clone_size: NA
cdr3_aa: CASSQDNPGGNEQYF
cdr3_nt: TGCGCCAGCAGCCAAGATAATCCAGGGGGCAACGAGCAGTACTTC

d_call: TRBD2
j_call: TRBJ2-1
v_call: TRBV7-3
clone_size: NA
cdr3_aa: CASSLAGGAGEQFF
cdr3_nt: TGTGCCAGCAGTCTAGCGGGAGGCGCCGGGGAGCAGTTCTTC

d_call: TRBD2
j_call: TRBJ2-5
v_call: TRBV7-8
clone_size: NA
cdr3_aa: CASSFPGAGDGETQYF
cdr3_nt: TGTGCCAGCAGCTTCCCTGGGGCGGGAGATGGTGAGACCCAGTACTTC

d_call: NA
j_call: TRBJ1-4
v_call: TRBV28
clone_size: NA
cdr3_aa: CASSPPARGAISEKLFF
cdr3_nt: TGTGCCAGCAGCCCTCCGGCGCGGGGGGCCATCTCAGAAAAACTGTTTTTT

d_call: TRBD1
j_call: TRBJ1-3
v_call: TRBV7-9
clone_size: NA
cdr3_aa: CASSIYDRVRGGNTIYF
cdr3_nt: TGTGCCAGCAGCATCTACGACAGGGTCAGGGGAGGAAACACCATATATTTT

d_call: NA
j_call: TRBJ2-4
v_call: TRBV9
clone_size: NA
cdr3_aa: CASSGVSKNIQYF
cdr3_nt: TGTGCCAGCAGCGGGGTGAGCAAAAACATTCAGTACTTC

d_call: TRBD1
j_call: TRBJ2-1
v_call: TRBV6-5
clone_size: NA
cdr3_aa: CASSTDRANEQFF
cdr3_nt: TGTGCCAGCAGTACCGACAGGGCCAATGAGCAGTTCTTC

d_call: TRBD2
j_call: TRBJ2-7
v_call: TRBV30
clone_size: once
cdr3_aa: CAWRLAGRSYEQYF
cdr3_nt: TGTGCCTGGCGACTAGCGGGACGATCCTACGAGCAGTACTTC

d_call: NA
j_call: TRBJ1-1
v_call: TRBV13
clone_size: NA
cdr3_aa: CASSSRGMNTEAFF
cdr3_nt: TGTGCCAGCAGCTCTCGGGGGATGAACACTGAAGCTTTCTTT

d_call: NA
j_call: TRBJ1-5
v_call: TRBV9
clone_size: NA
cdr3_aa: CASSVAEGQPQHF
cdr3_nt: TGTGCCAGCAGCGTAGCTGAGGGGCAGCCCCAGCATTTT

d_call: NA
j_call: TRBJ1-6
v_call: TRBV7-2
clone_size: once
cdr3_aa: CASSGSFYNSPLHF
cdr3_nt: TGTGCCAGCAGTGGGAGCTTTTATAATTCACCCCTCCACTTT

d_call: NA
j_call: TRBJ2-1
v_call: TRBV7-8
clone_size: NA
cdr3_aa: CASSLVAGTYNEQFF
cdr3_nt: TGTGCCAGCAGCTTAGTAGCAGGTACTTACAATGAGCAGTTCTTC

d_call: NA
j_call: TRBJ2-7
v_call: TRBV11-1
clone_size: NA
cdr3_aa: CASSLGQGRVHEQYF
cdr3_nt: TGTGCCAGCAGCTTAGGACAGGGGAGGGTCCACGAGCAGTACTTC

d_call: NA
j_call: TRBJ2-2
v_call: TRBV7-2
clone_size: NA
cdr3_aa: CASSLSSGTTNTGELFF
cdr3_nt: TGTGCCAGCAGCTTATCTTCCGGGACAACGAACACCGGGGAGCTGTTTTTT

d_call: NA
j_call: TRBJ2-1
v_call: TRBV7-9
clone_size: NA
cdr3_aa: CASSSGRYNEQFF
cdr3_nt: TGTGCCAGCAGCTCGGGACGATACAATGAGCAGTTCTTC

d_call: NA
j_call: TRBJ2-7
v_call: TRBV15
clone_size: NA
cdr3_aa: CATSKTGSSSYEQYF
cdr3_nt: TGTGCCACCAGCAAAACAGGGTCTAGCTCCTACGAGCAGTACTTC

d_call: TRBD2
j_call: TRBJ2-1
v_call: TRBV28
clone_size: NA
cdr3_aa: CASSLRGGVVAGAQFF
cdr3_nt: TGTGCCAGCAGTTTACGCGGGGGCGTTGTAGCGGGAGCGCAGTTCTTC

d_call: NA
j_call: TRBJ2-5
v_call: TRBV30
clone_size: NA
cdr3_aa: CAWSIPGVETQYF
cdr3_nt: TGTGCCTGGAGTATCCCAGGGGTGGAGACCCAGTACTTC

d_call: NA
j_call: TRBJ2-3
v_call: TRBV5-4
clone_size: NA
cdr3_aa: CASSSASTDTQYF
cdr3_nt: TGTGCCAGCAGCTCAGCTTCCACAGATACGCAGTATTTT

d_call: TRBD1
j_call: TRBJ2-1
v_call: TRBV25-1
clone_size: NA
cdr3_aa: CASSGGTGAKYNEQFF
cdr3_nt: TGTGCCAGCAGTGGGGGGACAGGGGCGAAGTACAATGAGCAGTTCTTC

d_call: NA
j_call: TRBJ2-1
v_call: TRBV5-6
clone_size: NA
cdr3_aa: CASSLGLSNEQFF
cdr3_nt: TGTGCCAGCAGCTTAGGGCTCTCCAATGAGCAGTTCTTC

d_call: NA
j_call: TRBJ2-7
v_call: TRBV5-1
clone_size: NA
cdr3_aa: CATHPRGGPVYEQYF
cdr3_nt: TGCGCCACGCACCCAAGAGGGGGGCCGGTCTACGAGCAGTACTTC

d_call: NA
j_call: TRBJ2-1
v_call: TRBV29-1
clone_size: NA
cdr3_aa: CSVEEESDYNEQFF
cdr3_nt: TGCAGCGTTGAGGAGGAAAGCGACTACAATGAGCAGTTCTTC

d_call: TRBD1
j_call: TRBJ1-1
v_call: TRBV3-1/TRBV3-2
clone_size: few
cdr3_aa: CASSRDRENTEAFF
cdr3_nt: TGTGCCAGCAGCCGGGACAGGGAAAACACTGAAGCTTTCTTT

d_call: TRBD1
j_call: TRBJ2-5
v_call: TRBV5-4
clone_size: NA
cdr3_aa: CASSLADRAETQYF
cdr3_nt: TGTGCCAGCAGCTTGGCGGACAGGGCTGAGACCCAGTACTTC

d_call: TRBD1
j_call: TRBJ1-4
v_call: TRBV6-5
clone_size: NA
cdr3_aa: CASSYAGGQGNEKLFF
cdr3_nt: TGTGCCAGCAGTTACGCGGGGGGACAGGGAAATGAAAAACTGTTTTTT

d_call: TRBD1
j_call: TRBJ1-1
v_call: TRBV5-1
clone_size: NA
cdr3_aa: CASSLAGQGSTEAFF
cdr3_nt: TGCGCCAGCAGCTTGGCCGGACAGGGATCCACTGAAGCTTTCTTT

d_call: NA
j_call: TRBJ2-1
v_call: TRBV9
clone_size: NA
cdr3_aa: CASSPKTSSSYNEQFF
cdr3_nt: TGTGCCAGCAGCCCAAAGACATCTTCCTCCTACAATGAGCAGTTCTTC

d_call: NA
j_call: TRBJ2-4
v_call: TRBV21-1
clone_size: once
cdr3_aa: CASSKRGCEAGPPGAKNIQYF
cdr3_nt: TGTGCCAGCAGCAAAAGGGGGTGTGAGGCGGGCCCCCCAGGCGCCAAAAACATTCAGTACTTC

d_call: NA
j_call: TRBJ2-7
v_call: TRBV30
clone_size: NA
cdr3_aa: CASIKASATYEQYF
cdr3_nt: TGTGCCTCCATTAAAGCTAGCGCGACCTACGAGCAGTACTTC

d_call: NA
j_call: TRBJ2-7
v_call: TRBV5-5
clone_size: NA
cdr3_aa: CASSLAGKGYEQYF
cdr3_nt: TGTGCCAGCAGCTTGGCAGGGAAAGGCTACGAGCAGTACTTC

d_call: TRBD1
j_call: TRBJ1-1
v_call: TRBV9
clone_size: NA
cdr3_aa: CASSVGHRGQPEAFF
cdr3_nt: TGTGCCAGCAGCGTAGGGCACAGGGGGCAACCTGAAGCTTTCTTT

d_call: TRBD1
j_call: TRBJ2-5
v_call: TRBV13
clone_size: NA
cdr3_aa: CASSSRDRVETQYF
cdr3_nt: TGTGCCAGCAGCTCCCGGGACAGGGTTGAGACCCAGTACTTC

d_call: NA
j_call: TRBJ1-2
v_call: TRBV3-1/TRBV3-2
clone_size: NA
cdr3_aa: CASSSGMGGYTF
cdr3_nt: TGTGCCAGCAGCTCAGGGATGGGGGGCTACACCTTC

d_call: NA
j_call: TRBJ1-6
v_call: TRBV27
clone_size: NA
cdr3_aa: CASSSVDNSPLHF
cdr3_nt: TGTGCCAGCAGCTCGGTAGATAATTCACCCCTCCACTTT

d_call: NA
j_call: TRBJ2-5
v_call: TRBV2
clone_size: NA
cdr3_aa: CASSAGAGRGETQYF
cdr3_nt: TGTGCCAGCAGTGCGGGGGCAGGGAGGGGAGAGACCCAGTACTTC

d_call: TRBD1
j_call: TRBJ2-1
v_call: TRBV11-2
clone_size: NA
cdr3_aa: CASSRPGQGRHEQFF
cdr3_nt: TGTGCCAGCAGCCGACCAGGACAGGGGAGACATGAGCAGTTCTTC

d_call: TRBD1
j_call: TRBJ2-5
v_call: TRBV14
clone_size: NA
cdr3_aa: CASSQEQGSETQYF
cdr3_nt: TGTGCCAGCAGCCAGGAACAGGGGTCGGAGACCCAGTACTTC

d_call: TRBD2
j_call: TRBJ2-3
v_call: TRBV13
clone_size: NA
cdr3_aa: CASSLKASGSSDTQYF
cdr3_nt: TGTGCCAGCAGCTTAAAGGCTAGCGGGAGTTCGGATACGCAGTATTTT

d_call: NA
j_call: TRBJ2-2
v_call: TRBV7-2
clone_size: once
cdr3_aa: CASSFSSPTGPTNTGELFF
cdr3_nt: TGTGCCAGCAGCTTTAGTTCCCCGACAGGCCCCACGAACACCGGGGAGCTGTTTTTT

d_call: NA
j_call: TRBJ1-2
v_call: TRBV4-1
clone_size: NA
cdr3_aa: CASSQDPGIYGYTF
cdr3_nt: TGCGCCAGCAGCCAAGATCCAGGGATTTATGGCTACACCTTC

d_call: NA
j_call: TRBJ1-2
v_call: TRBV6-5
clone_size: NA
cdr3_aa: CASNNGQNHYGYTF
cdr3_nt: TGTGCCAGCAATAATGGGCAGAATCACTATGGCTACACCTTC

d_call: NA
j_call: TRBJ2-2
v_call: TRBV10-2
clone_size: NA
cdr3_aa: CASSESWSTGELFF
cdr3_nt: TGCGCCAGCAGTGAGTCATGGTCCACCGGGGAGCTGTTTTTT

d_call: NA
j_call: TRBJ1-1
v_call: TRBV9
clone_size: NA
cdr3_aa: CASSAGQSSRTEAFF
cdr3_nt: TGTGCCAGCAGCGCCGGACAGAGTTCGCGCACTGAAGCTTTCTTT

d_call: NA
j_call: TRBJ2-3
v_call: TRBV25-1
clone_size: NA
cdr3_aa: CASGGHVFTDTQYF
cdr3_nt: TGTGCCAGCGGAGGACACGTATTCACAGATACGCAGTATTTT